This TCR beta chain was identified during a study of T cells in Graves' hyperthyroidism and ophthalmopathy. As for the study in general: Peripheral blood collection took place at initial diagnosis, before any treatment. The study's findings and limits: Blood also showed most of the thyroid clonotypes that were expanded above 0.001.

The CDR3 regions of TCR beta were amplified from RNA transcripts. TCR CDR3 regions were first amplified by RT-PCR with HTBI primers. TCRdb redid the calling of the multiplex PCR reads with MiXCR, one entry per CDR3 protein. The sample includes a few hundred thousand distinct CDR3 sequences, around 18% seen only once; the top ten take roughly 15%. The J segment lost 6 bases and the V segment lost 3 bases, leaving 5 bases of the junction unmatched. The length of the CDR3 is 14 residues. Germline V lookup: CDR1 MDHEN, CDR2 SYDVKM. This clonotype was seen repeatedly, ten times or more. Its antigen is not known.

The chain uses TRBV28 and TRBJ2-4; 7 bases fit TRBD1. Sequenced material: blood. This TCR derives from a woman aged 40 to 49 with Graves' ophthalmopathy. DNA for the CDR3: TGTGCCAGCAGTTTTCTGGGACAGATAAACATTCAGTACTTC. This codes for CASSFLGQINIQYF. Variable domain in full (rest from reference TRBV28 and TRBJ2-4): DVKVTQSSRYLVKRTGEKVFLECVQDMDHENMFWYRQDPGLGLRLIYFSYDVKMKEKGDIPEGYSVSREKKERFSLILESASTNQTSMYLCASSFLGQINIQYFGAGTRLSVL.